The 30 T cell receptor beta chains below come from one sample, sequenced in a study of OX40 agonist ivuxolimab in advanced cancers. Data came from immunoSEQ multiplex PCR; TCRdb stores just in-frame clones and leaves some out. The profile covers roughly 100,000 clones, with over 80% appearing a single time and 6.5% to 9% taken by the ten largest. Material: CD4+ or CD8+ T cells sorted from blood, obtained in a trial of the OX40 agonist ivuxolimab. These receptors all stem from an adult with an advanced solid tumor such as melanoma, head and neck, liver or kidney cancer.

The V call is TRBV10-3, the J call TRBJ2-7, with TRBD2 identical over 8 bases. This CDR3 spans 14 amino acids. Germline trimming cut 4 bases from V and 4 bases from J; bases unmatched to any gene: 6. Germline V gene data show CDR1 as ENHRY and CDR2 as SYGVKD. CDR3: CAISALAEIYEQYF. DNA of the CDR3: TGTGCCATCAGTGCACTAGCGGAGATATACGAGCAGTACTTC.

The CDR3 reads CASSQDGGGYSYEQYF. DNA of the CDR3: TGCGCCAGCAGCCAAGATGGGGGAGGATACTCCTACGAGCAGTACTTC. The V gene is TRBV4-1, the J gene TRBJ2-7, with TRBD2 as a possible D gene (6 bases). The CDR3 contains 16 residues. Deletions cut 0 bases from V and 0 bases from J, with 12 bases between. The germline CDR1 and CDR2 sequences are MGHRA and YSYEKL.

V is TRBV2 and J is TRBJ2-6; D call uncertain. V gave up 7 bases and J gave up 0 bases, with 10 bases separating them. This CDR3 region has 15 residues. Germline CDR1 SNHLY, CDR2 FYNNEI. CDR3 sequence (DNA): TGTGCCAGCACGCGACTGTTCTCTGGGGCCAACGTCCTGACTTTC. Amino acid sequence: CASTRLFSGANVLTF.

This CDR3 reads CASSMGDRAPGEQFF. The CDR3 DNA follows: TGTGCCAGTAGTATGGGGGACAGGGCCCCCGGTGAGCAGTTCTTC. This rearrangement joins TRBV19 to TRBJ2-1, with 9 bases that match TRBD1. This CDR3 region has 15 residues. CDR1 is LNHDA and CDR2 is SQIVND in the germline V gene (reference sequence). With V trimmed by 3 bases and J by 9 bases, 9 bases remained unmatched.

The CDR3 region is CASSLGGARQPQHF. DNA for the CDR3: TGTGCCAGCAGTTTGGGTGGGGCCAGACAGCCCCAGCATTTT. The gene calls are TRBV27 and TRBJ1-5; TRBD1 is a possible D gene (5 bases). Germline loops: CDR1 MNHEY, CDR2 SMNVEV (reference sequence). This CDR3 has 14 amino acids. Trimming shortened V by 3 bases and J by 7 bases, and 13 bases separated the two germline ends.

J is TRBJ2-3 and V is TRBV7-6; D is unclear. Germline values: CDR1 SGHVS, CDR2 FNYEAQ. V gave up 0 bases and J gave up 0 bases, with 4 bases separating them. The CDR3 loop spans 14 amino acids. CDR3 amino acids: CASSLAGSTDTQYF. CDR3 in DNA: TGTGCCAGCAGCTTAGCTGGTAGCACAGATACGCAGTATTTT.

The CDR3 reads CASSLAPGGGYNSPLHF. DNA of the CDR3: TGTGCCAGCAGCTTAGCCCCTGGAGGGGGCTATAATTCACCCCTCCACTTT. The chain joins TRBV7-8 to TRBJ1-6; maybe TRBD1 (6 bases). The CDR3 has 17 amino acids. Trimming removed 0 bases at V and 3 bases at J, with 12 bases between. Germline values: CDR1 SGHVS, CDR2 FQNEAQ.

V gene TRBV6-5 combines with J gene TRBJ2-2, with no clear D. CDR3 length: 13 residues. The V end was cut by 7 bases, the J end by 2 bases, with 8 bases between. CDR1 and CDR2 (germline): MNHEY, SVGAGI. The CDR3 is CASTYQNTGELFF. The CDR3 DNA reads as TGTGCCAGCACGTACCAAAACACCGGGGAGCTGTTTTTT.

The chain employs TRBV9 and TRBJ2-1, with a possible D match to TRBD2 (5 bases). Germline V gives CDR1 SGDLS, CDR2 YYNGEE. The CDR3 has 16 residues. V gave up 0 bases and J gave up 2 bases, with 12 bases separating them. CDR3 loop: CASSVVREVPYNEQFF. CDR3 nucleotides: TGTGCCAGCAGCGTAGTGAGGGAAGTACCCTACAATGAGCAGTTCTTC.

The V and J genes are TRBV6-1 and TRBJ1-2, with 9 bases fitting TRBD1. Germline CDR1 MNHNS, CDR2 SASEGT. The length of the CDR3 is 14 residues. Losses at the gene ends were 3 bases for V and 8 bases for J; bases not matched to a gene: 7. The DNA of the CDR3 is TGTGCCAGCAGTGATCCGGGACAGGGTTGGGGCTACACCTTC. It is translated as CASSDPGQGWGYTF.

J is TRBJ2-7 and V is TRBV19, with 7 bases fitting TRBD1. Germline V gives CDR1 LNHDA, CDR2 SQIVND (reference sequence). V gave up 10 bases and J gave up 3 bases; unmatched junction bases: 9. This CDR3 has 13 residues. The CDR3 region is CATGVGGGYEQYF. For the CDR3, the DNA is TGTGCCACCGGAGTAGGGGGCGGCTACGAGCAGTACTTC.

Only a few counts were recorded for this clone. The chain is built from TRBV10-2 and TRBJ1-5; no clear D. Trimming pared 0 bases from V and 13 bases from J, leaving 7 bases between. Per germline, CDR1 WSHSY and CDR2 SAAADI. CDR3 size: 11 residues. The CDR3 spells CASSESGLQHF. The CDR3 bases are TGCGCCAGCAGTGAGTCGGGCCTGCAGCATTTT.

The V gene is TRBV9, the J gene TRBJ2-3, with D tentatively TRBD1 (5 bases). V gave up 3 bases and J gave up 6 bases, with 11 bases separating them. The CDR3 loop spans 13 amino acids. Germline CDR1 and CDR2: SGDLS and YYNGEE. This CDR3 reads CASSEGIADTQYF. CDR3 DNA: TGTGCCAGCAGCGAGGGGATTGCGGATACGCAGTATTTT. Variable domain in full (rest from reference TRBV9 and TRBJ2-3): DSGVTQTPKHLITATGQRVTLRCSPRSGDLSVYWYQQSLDQGLQFLIQYYNGEERAKGNILERFSAQQFPDLHSELNLSSLELGDSALYFCASSEGIADTQYFGPGTRLTVL.

There are a few counts of this clone. The V call is TRBV14, the J call TRBJ2-7; perhaps TRBD1 as D (5 bases). V was cut by 2 bases and J by 0 bases, with 8 bases left in between. The CDR3 spans 14 residues. Germline CDR1 SGHDN, CDR2 FVKESK. CDR3 residues: CASSQQGPSYEQYF. DNA for the CDR3: TGTGCCAGCAGCCAACAGGGTCCCTCCTACGAGCAGTACTTC. Full variable domain (rest looked up from reference TRBV14 and TRBJ2-7): EAGVTQFPSHSVIEKGQTVTLRCDPISGHDNLYWYRRVMGKEIKFLLHFVKESKQDESGMPNNRFLAERTGGTYSTLKVQPAELEDSGVYFCASSQQGPSYEQYFGPGTRLTVT.

This rearrangement joins TRBV27 to TRBJ2-1, with no clear D. Trimming took off 6 bases at V and 7 bases at J, with 10 bases between the two ends. The V gene's germline CDR1 is MNHEY and CDR2 SMNVEV (reference sequence). This CDR3 has 12 amino acids. CDR3 in amino acids: CASRQVGNEQFF. CDR3 nucleotides: TGTGCCAGCAGGCAAGTAGGGAATGAGCAGTTCTTC.

CDR3 sequence (DNA): TGCAGTGCTAGTTCCAGCACTGAGCAGTTCTTC. Translated: CSASSSTEQFF. The chain combines TRBV20-1 with TRBJ2-1; the D is unclear. Trimming removed 3 bases from V and 9 bases from J, with 9 bases in between. Germline V gives CDR1 DFQATT, CDR2 SNEGSKA (reference sequence). The CDR3 sequence is 11 residues long.

This clone was picked up a small number of times. The chain has TRBV4-1 and TRBJ1-5; D possibly corresponds to TRBD1 (5 bases). Germline loops: CDR1 MGHRA, CDR2 YSYEKL. With 3 bases removed from V and 5 bases from J, the gap between germline ends came to 8 bases. The CDR3 sequence is 13 residues long. The CDR3: CASSHKTDQPQHF. Written as DNA, the CDR3 is TGCGCCAGCAGCCACAAGACAGATCAGCCCCAGCATTTT.

This chain links TRBV5-4 with TRBJ2-4; D is possibly TRBD1 (7 bases). This CDR3 comprises 14 residues. Trimming left V 5 bases short and J 7 bases short, with 16 bases between. Per germline, CDR1 SGHNT and CDR2 YYREEE (reference sequence). The CDR3 nucleotides read TGTGCCAGCAGGCCTGCAGGGGGGAGGAACATTCAGTACTTC. Protein: CASRPAGGRNIQYF.

The chain employs TRBV5-1 and TRBJ1-3, with TRBD1 matching over 7 bases. The CDR3 contains 15 residues. Looked up from germline, CDR1 is SGHRS and CDR2 is YFSETQ. V lost 0 bases and J lost 4; bases outside the gene matches: 4. The CDR3 reads CASSLEGAGGNTIYF. As DNA, the CDR3 is TGCGCCAGCAGCTTGGAGGGGGCTGGAGGAAACACCATATATTTT.

The chain is built from TRBV5-1 and TRBJ1-2; TRBD1 matches 12 bases. From germline, CDR1 is SGHRS and CDR2 YFSETQ. V lost 4 bases to trimming and J lost 5 bases; unmatched junction nucleotides: 6. The CDR3 spans 15 residues. The CDR3 region is CASSLGTGGAYGYTF. The CDR3, as DNA: TGCGCCAGCAGCCTCGGGACAGGGGGCGCGTATGGCTACACCTTC.

Details on this clone: Other DNA sequences of this sample code for an identical CDR3. This chain joins TRBV11-3 and TRBJ1-4, with 9 positions matching TRBD1. The J segment lost 8 bases and the V segment lost 0 bases, leaving 4 bases of the junction unmatched. CDR3 length: 15 residues. Germline V gene data show CDR1 as SGHNT and CDR2 as YENEEA. The CDR3 spells CASSLEGTGTEKLFF. CDR3 in DNA: TGTGCCAGCAGCTTAGAGGGGACAGGGACCGAAAAACTGTTTTTT.

This chain connects TRBV27 to TRBJ2-6; no firm D call. The CDR3 has 15 residues. V was clipped by 3 bases and J by 1 base, with 7 bases between them. Germline V gene data show CDR1 as MNHEY and CDR2 as SMNVEV (reference sequence). In nucleotides, the CDR3 is TGTGCCAGCAGTTTTGGGATATCTGGGGCCAACGTCCTGACTTTC. Translation gives CASSFGISGANVLTF.

The rearrangement uses TRBV9 and TRBJ2-7; D is unresolved. The germline gives CDR1 SGDLS, CDR2 YYNGEE. Trimming took off 5 bases at V and 3 bases at J, with 12 bases between the two ends. The CDR3 extends over 13 amino acids. The CDR3 nucleotides read TGTGCCAGCAGTGGTTCAGGACGCTACGAGCAGTACTTC. As protein: CASSGSGRYEQYF. The whole variable domain, filled in from reference TRBV9 and TRBJ2-7, reads DSGVTQTPKHLITATGQRVTLRCSPRSGDLSVYWYQQSLDQGLQFLIQYYNGEERAKGNILERFSAQQFPDLHSELNLSSLELGDSALYFCASSGSGRYEQYFGPGTRLTVT.

The V gene is TRBV4-1, the J gene TRBJ1-1; 7 nucleotides match TRBD1. The CDR3 has 16 amino acids. The V gene's germline CDR1 is MGHRA and CDR2 YSYEKL. V gave up 4 bases and J gave up 0 bases; unmatched junction bases: 8. Here the CDR3 reads CASSPSGQVVNTEAFF. The CDR3 bases are TGCGCCAGCAGCCCAAGTGGACAGGTGGTGAACACTGAAGCTTTCTTT.

The rearrangement links TRBV29-1 to TRBJ2-7; no definite D call. CDR1 and CDR2 from the germline V gene are SQVTM and ANQGSEA. V shed 4 bases and J shed 6 bases, with 13 bases lying between them. The CDR3 runs to 12 residues. The DNA of the CDR3 is TGCAGCGTTGGCCAGGAAGGAGTCGAGCAGTACTTC. It specifies CSVGQEGVEQYF.

The rearrangement joins TRBV6-6 to TRBJ2-7; 8 nucleotides match TRBD1. The V gene end was trimmed by 6 bases and the J gene end by 0 bases; junction bases not matched to a gene: 7. Germline V CDR1 and CDR2: MNHNY, SVGAGI (reference sequence). The CDR3 sequence is 15 residues long. CDR3 in DNA: TGTGCCAGCAGCCGGGGACAGGACCGCTCCTACGAGCAGTACTTC. Translating gives CASSRGQDRSYEQYF.

V usage is TRBV18 and J usage is TRBJ2-5, with 8 bases matching TRBD1. The DNA end is a closer match to TRBJ2-7, so the J assignment may be wrong. The CDR3 has 16 residues. Germline CDR1 is KGHSH and CDR2 is LQKENI. CDR3 nucleotide sequence: TGTGCCAGCTCACCCCAGGACAGGGTTGACTACTACGAGCAGTACTTC. Its protein product is CASSPQDRVDYYEQYF.

The J gene is TRBJ2-7, the V gene TRBV30, with a possible D match to TRBD2 (6 bases). The germline V gene has CDR1 GTSNPN and CDR2 SVGIG (reference sequence). The CDR3 contains 11 residues. This chain's CDR3 is CAWGLNYEQYF. The CDR3 region has the DNA TGTGCATGGGGACTCAACTACGAGCAGTACTTC.

The V call is TRBV30, the J call TRBJ2-1; unclear D gene. The CDR3 loop spans 12 amino acids. Per the germline V gene, CDR1 is GTSNPN and CDR2 is SVGIG (reference sequence). Trimming took off 0 bases at V and 9 bases at J, with 9 bases between the two ends. CDR3 nucleotides: TGTGCCTGGAGTGTGGTGGTAGGTGAGCAGTTCTTC. This translates into CAWSVVVGEQFF.

This clone appeared once. The chain couples TRBV2 to TRBJ2-7; D perhaps matches TRBD1 (6 bases). Germline V gene data show CDR1 as SNHLY and CDR2 as FYNNEI. This CDR3 has 13 residues. V was trimmed by 8 bases and J by 7 bases, leaving 18 bases between them. Here the CDR3 DNA reads TGTGCCAGCGGGGGACACGAATACATGGAGCAGTACTTC. This encodes CASGGHEYMEQYF. The full variable domain, rest sourced from reference TRBV2 and TRBJ2-7, is EPEVTQTPSHQVTQMGQEVILRCVPISNHLYFYWYRQILGQKVEFLVSFYNNEISEKSEIFDDQFSVERPDGSNFTLKIRSTKLEDSAMYFCASGGHEYMEQYFGPGTRLTVT.